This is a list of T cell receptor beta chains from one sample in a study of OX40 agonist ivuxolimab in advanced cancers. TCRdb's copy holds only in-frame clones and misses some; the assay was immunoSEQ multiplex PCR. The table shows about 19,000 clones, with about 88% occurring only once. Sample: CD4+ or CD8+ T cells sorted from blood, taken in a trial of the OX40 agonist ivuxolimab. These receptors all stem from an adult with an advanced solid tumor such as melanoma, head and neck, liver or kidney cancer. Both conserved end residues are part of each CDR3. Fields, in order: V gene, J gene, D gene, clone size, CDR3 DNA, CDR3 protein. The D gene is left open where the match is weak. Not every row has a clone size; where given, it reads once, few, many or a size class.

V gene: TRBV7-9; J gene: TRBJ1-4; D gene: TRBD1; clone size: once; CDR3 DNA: TGTGCCAGCACCTTTGACCGACAGGGGGCCGGAAGGGTGGATGAAAAACTGTTTTTT; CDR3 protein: CASTFDRQGAGRVDEKLFF
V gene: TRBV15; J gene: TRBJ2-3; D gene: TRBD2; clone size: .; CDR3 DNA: TGTGCCACCAGGACTTACGGGAGGGCCGAGGATACGCAGTATTTT; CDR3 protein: CATRTYGRAEDTQYF
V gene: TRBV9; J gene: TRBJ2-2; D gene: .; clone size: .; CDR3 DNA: TGTGCCAGCAGCGTAGAGGACGGGGAGCTGTTTTTT; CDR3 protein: CASSVEDGELFF
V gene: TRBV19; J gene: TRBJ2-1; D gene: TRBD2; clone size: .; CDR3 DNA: TGTGCCAGTAGTATGGCTAGCGGGAGATTCTATGAGCAGTTCTTC; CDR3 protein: CASSMASGRFYEQFF
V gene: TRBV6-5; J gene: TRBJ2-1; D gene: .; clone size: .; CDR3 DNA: TGTGCCAGCAGTTATGGGTCGGGCACAAAGCAGTTCTTC; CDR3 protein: CASSYGSGTKQFF
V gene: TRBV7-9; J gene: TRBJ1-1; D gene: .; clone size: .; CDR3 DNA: TGTGCCAGCAGCTTAGTCGGGGATAGCACTGAAGCTTTCTTT; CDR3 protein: CASSLVGDSTEAFF
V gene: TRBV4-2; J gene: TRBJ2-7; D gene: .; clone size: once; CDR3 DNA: TGTGCCAGCAGCCACGGAAGCGGCCGCTACGAGCAGTACTTC; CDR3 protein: CASSHGSGRYEQYF
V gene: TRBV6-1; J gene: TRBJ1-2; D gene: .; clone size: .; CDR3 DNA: TGTGCCAGCAGTGAAGCGCCTCTCTATGGCTACACCTTC; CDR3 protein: CASSEAPLYGYTF
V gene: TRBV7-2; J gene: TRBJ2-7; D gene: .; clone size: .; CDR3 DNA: TGTGCCAGCAGCTTAGCGCGGCAGGGATACGAGCAGTACTTC; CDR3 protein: CASSLARQGYEQYF
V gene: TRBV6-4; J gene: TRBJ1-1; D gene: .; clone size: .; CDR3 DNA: TGTGCCAGCAGTGAGGTCAGGGGAACTGAAGCTTTCTTT; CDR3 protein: CASSEVRGTEAFF
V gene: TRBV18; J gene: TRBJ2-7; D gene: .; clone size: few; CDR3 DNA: TGTGCCAGCTCACCATTGGGCCAGGGGTACGAGCAGTACTTC; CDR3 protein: CASSPLGQGYEQYF
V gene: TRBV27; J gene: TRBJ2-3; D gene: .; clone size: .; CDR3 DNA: TGTGCCAGCAGTCCGAGGACAGCTAGCACAGATACGCAGTATTTT; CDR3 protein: CASSPRTASTDTQYF
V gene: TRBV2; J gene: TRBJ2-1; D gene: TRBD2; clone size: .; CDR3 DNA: TGTGCCAGCATTCCCACTAGCGGGAGGGGGAATGAGCAGTTCTTC; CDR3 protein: CASIPTSGRGNEQFF
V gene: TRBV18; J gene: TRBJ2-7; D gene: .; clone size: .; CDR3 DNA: TGTGCCAGCTCACCAGCGGCTACGGTCGAGCAGTACTTC; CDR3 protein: CASSPAATVEQYF
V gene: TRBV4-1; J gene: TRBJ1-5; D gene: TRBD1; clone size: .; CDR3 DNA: TGCGCCAGCAGCCGAGGACAGGGTGACAATCAGCCCCAGCATTTT; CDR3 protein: CASSRGQGDNQPQHF
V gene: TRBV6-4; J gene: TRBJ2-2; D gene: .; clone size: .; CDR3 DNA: TGTGCCACCAAGAGAGGGGCAGAGGCCGGGGAGCTGTTTTTT; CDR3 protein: CATKRGAEAGELFF
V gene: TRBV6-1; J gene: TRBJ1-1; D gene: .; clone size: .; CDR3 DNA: TGTGCCAGCAGGGAATTTGAAGCTTTCTTT; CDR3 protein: CASREFEAFF